The rows below give T cell receptor beta chains drawn from one sample of a study of Ad26.COV2.S vaccination and SARS-CoV-2 variants. Clones were sequenced by immunoSEQ multiplex PCR, and TCRdb holds only the in-frame ones, with some missing. The repertoire holds approximately 400,000 clones, approximately 85% seen once, with roughly 3.3% in the top ten. This sample comprised peripheral blood, obtained in a trial of Ad26.COV2.S vaccine versus placebo. The source is a person aged 18-60 years who received the Ad26.COV2.S COVID-19 vaccine or a placebo. Each CDR3 is given with its conserved first and last residue. The order of the fields is D gene, CDR3 length, V gene, J gene, clone size, CDR3 DNA, CDR3 protein. A D gene is named only where the DNA matches it firmly. Not every row has a clone size; where given, it reads once, few, many or a size class.

-	14	TRBV5-1	TRBJ2-5	-	TGCGCCAGCAGCCTGCAGGCGCAGGTTGAGACCCAGTACTTC	CASSLQAQVETQYF
TRBD1	13	TRBV11-2	TRBJ2-7	-	TGTGCCAGCAGCCTACGACAGGGTGCCGAGCAGTACTTC	CASSLRQGAEQYF
TRBD2	17	TRBV14	TRBJ2-3	-	TGTGCCAGCAGCCGCCGTACTAGCGGGGGTCCGACAGATACGCAGTATTTT	CASSRRTSGGPTDTQYF
-	15	TRBV5-5	TRBJ2-1	once	TGTGCCAGCAGCGTCGACCCGAGCTCCTACAATGAGCAGTTCTTC	CASSVDPSSYNEQFF
TRBD2	15	TRBV6-1	TRBJ2-7	-	TGTGCCAGCAGTGACGGATATAGCGGGAGCTACGAGCAGTACTTC	CASSDGYSGSYEQYF
-	12	TRBV6-2/TRBV6-3	TRBJ1-2	once	TGTGCCAGCAGTAACAGTGTCTATGGCTACACCTTC	CASSNSVYGYTF
-	13	TRBV7-2	TRBJ2-7	once	TGTGCCAGCAGCGAGAAACGGGTCGGCGAGCAGTACTTC	CASSEKRVGEQYF
TRBD1	18	TRBV4-1	TRBJ2-7	-	TGCGCCAGCAGCCAAGATCGAGCTGGGACAGGGTACTCCTACGAGCAGTACTTC	CASSQDRAGTGYSYEQYF
-	13	TRBV11-2	TRBJ1-1	-	TGTGCCAGCAGCTCTTTCCTGGGCACTGAAGCTTTCTTT	CASSSFLGTEAFF
TRBD1	16	TRBV13	TRBJ1-3	-	TGTGCCAGCAGCTCCTACAGGGGGTTGGGTGGAAACACCATATATTTT	CASSSYRGLGGNTIYF
-	14	TRBV21-1	TRBJ2-7	once	TGTGCCAGCAGATCGAAGGCAAGCTCCTACGAGCAGTACTTC	CASRSKASSYEQYF
-	12	TRBV12-3/TRBV12-4	TRBJ1-1	once	-	CASRDWGFGTFF
-	14	TRBV27	TRBJ2-1	-	TGTGCCAGCACCCGAAGCGGCCTGGGGAATGAGCAGTTCTTC	CASTRSGLGNEQFF
-	14	TRBV13	TRBJ1-2	-	TGTGCCAGCGGCCCCCCCGAGGTGAACTATGGCTACACCTTC	CASGPPEVNYGYTF
TRBD2	15	TRBV2	TRBJ2-1	-	TGTGCCAGCAGTAGCCGACTAGCGGGGGGTAATGAGCAGTTCTTC	CASSSRLAGGNEQFF
TRBD1	13	TRBV6-5	TRBJ2-7	-	TGTGCCAGCAGTCGGACAGGGTCAGGCGAGCAGTACTTC	CASSRTGSGEQYF
TRBD2	16	TRBV18	TRBJ2-7	once	TGTGCCAGCTCACCACCGGCAGGACTAGCCGGCTACGAGCAGTACTTC	CASSPPAGLAGYEQYF
-	14	TRBV4-3	TRBJ2-2	few	TGCGCCAGCAGCTTCCGGCCGGGCACCGGGGAGCTGTTTTTT	CASSFRPGTGELFF
-	13	TRBV18	TRBJ1-5	-	TGTGCCAGCCGGGAAAAATACAATCAGCCCCAGCATTTT	CASREKYNQPQHF
-	16	TRBV19	TRBJ1-3	-	TGTGCCAGTAGTATAAAACCGCTTTTATCTGGAAACACCATATATTTT	CASSIKPLLSGNTIYF
-	15	TRBV4-3	TRBJ2-5	-	TGCGCCAGCAGCGACTGGGTCGGCTTCGAAGAGACCCAGTACTTC	CASSDWVGFEETQYF
-	14	TRBV7-9	TRBJ1-1	-	TGTGCCAGCAGCTTAGGGCAGGGGAACACTGAAGCTTTCTTT	CASSLGQGNTEAFF
TRBD2	17	TRBV3-1/TRBV3-2	TRBJ2-2	-	TGTGCCAGCAGCCAAGATAAGCGGGGCTTGAACACCGGGGAGCTGTTTTTT	CASSQDKRGLNTGELFF
-	14	TRBV27	TRBJ1-2	-	TGTGCCAGCAGTTTACGGGGCGTCAACTATGGCTACACCTTC	CASSLRGVNYGYTF
TRBD1	15	TRBV7-9	TRBJ1-2	-	TGTGCCAGCAGCTTAGCGCTCCGGGACAGCCATGGCTACACCTTC	CASSLALRDSHGYTF
-	12	TRBV28	TRBJ2-7	-	TGTGCCAGCACTTCAGGAGACTACGAGCAGTACTTC	CASTSGDYEQYF
-	14	TRBV5-1	TRBJ2-5	-	TGCGCCAGCAGCTTGTTGCTCGACCAAGAGACCCAGTACTTC	CASSLLLDQETQYF
-	13	TRBV2	TRBJ1-3	-	TGTGCCAGCAGTGAAAGGACAGCCAGCACCATATATTTT	CASSERTASTIYF
TRBD2	13	TRBV12-3/TRBV12-4	TRBJ2-1	-	TGTGCCACAAGCGGGAGGGCAAACAATGAGCAGTTCTTC	CATSGRANNEQFF